The clone carrying this T cell receptor beta chain was seen a handful of times. Its specificity is not known. Primers: 60 Vbeta forward and 13 Jbeta reverse. Only in-frame clones appear in the TCRdb table, and some are missing; sequencing was by immunoSEQ multiplex PCR. Of under 200,000 clones in the sample, 68% are singletons; the top ten hold 1.4% to 1.5%. These data come from a study of cytomegalovirus exposure and HLA in healthy donors. Study outcomes and limitations: The study listed under 200 cytomegalovirus-associated TCR beta chains. Researchers reported that a few CMV-associated chains were confirmed in vitro as CMV antigen-specific.

The CDR3 has 15 amino acids. Germline CDR1 reads MNHNS; CDR2 reads SASEGT. This sequence joins TRBV6-1 and TRBJ2-5, with 7 bases identical to TRBD2. Sequencing input: PBMCs. The sequence derives from a man aged 50 or older in good health and CMV-seronegative. The CDR3 region is CASGLRGSQQETQYF. The CDR3 DNA reads TGTGCTAGCGGCCTGCGGGGGAGTCAACAAGAGACCCAGTACTTC.